This T cell receptor beta chain was captured in a study of cytomegalovirus exposure and HLA in healthy donors. Overall study: An analysis done earlier identified some 120 million unique TCR beta sequences from around 180 million T cells. Points from the study as a whole: The authors confirmed in vitro that a few CMV-associated chains were specific for CMV antigens. A likely sequencing artifact accounted for one observed cluster of highly shared sequence variants.

This clone was recorded only once. The antigen is undetermined. Germline CDR1 is MNHEY and CDR2 is SVGAGI. After removal of 4 bases from V and 0 bases from J, the junction contained 5 bases not matched to a gene. The CDR3 is 16 amino acids. Primers included in the PCR were 60 Vbeta and 13 Jbeta primers. Clones were read by immunoSEQ multiplex PCR, and TCRdb kept only the in-frame ones, dropping some. The sample has tens of thousands of clones, approximately 80% seen once. The sequencing sample was made of PBMCs. The chain couples TRBV6-5 to TRBJ1-3, with 8 positions matching TRBD1. This receptor was identified in a man aged 50-60 years in good health and CMV-seronegative. CDR3 DNA: TGTGCCAGCAGTTCGACAGGGGTGAACTCTGGAAACACCATATATTTT. Translation gives CASSSTGVNSGNTIYF.